This T cell receptor (beta chain) originates from a study of beta chain features in type 1 diabetes. As for the study in general: In all, around 100 million sorted cells from all samples were analyzed. Study-wide results and limits: A pattern of fewer insertions and more deletions at VDJ junctions was seen in type 1 diabetes patients. Using cDNA template may skew counts toward highly expressing activated cells.

For this clone: Its antigen is unidentified.

Reverse transcribing all isolated RNA meant expressed TCRB transcripts were sequenced. Profiled with immunoSEQ multiplex PCR; TCRdb holds only in-frame clones, not every one. The profile shows more than 300,000 clones, less than 9.5% of them singletons. CD45RO/CCR7/CD25/CD127/CD95/CD27 separated CD4+ naive, central memory, regulatory and stem cell-like memory cells by sorting. Germline V gene data show CDR1 as SGHTA and CDR2 as FQGNSA. The germline V and J ends were trimmed by 1 base and 0 bases, with 4 bases remaining between them. The CDR3 runs 15 residues. The clonotype comes from a woman aged 18-30 years in good health. Sequenced: central memory CD4+ T cells from blood. The chain has TRBV7-2 and TRBJ2-6; D unresolved. The CDR3 DNA sequence: TGTGCCAGCAGCTTAGTGTACTCTGGGGCCAACGTCCTGACTTTC. It yields the protein CASSLVYSGANVLTF.